The 9 T cell receptor beta chains listed next were all sequenced from one sample in a study of T cells in Graves' hyperthyroidism and ophthalmopathy. It was RNA transcripts that yielded the amplified TCR beta CDR3 regions. TCR CDR3 regions were first amplified by RT-PCR with HTBI primers. A single record per CDR3 protein comes from TCRdb applying MiXCR to the multiplex PCR reads. The table lists fewer than 350,000 distinct CDR3 sequences, approximately 14% of them singletons. The specimen sequenced was blood. These receptors all stem from a woman aged 50 to 65 with Graves' hyperthyroidism that later progressed to Graves' ophthalmopathy.

The chain has TRBV7-3 and TRBJ2-2, with D unclear. The CDR3 spans 14 residues. Per the germline V gene, CDR1 is SGHTA and CDR2 is FQGTGA. V was trimmed by 3 bases and J by 1 base, leaving 6 bases between them. The CDR3 DNA reads TGTGCCAGCAGCTTGTCCCAGAACACCGGGGAGCTGTTTTTT. Protein product: CASSLSQNTGELFF.

This clonotype was observed at least ten times. This chain uses TRBV29-1 with TRBJ1-5; weak D call: TRBD1 (6 bases). CDR3 length: 13 amino acids. Trimming cost V 5 bases and J 5 bases, with 13 bases left between them. Germline CDR1 reads SQVTM; CDR2 reads ANQGSEA. For the CDR3, the DNA is TGCAGCGTTCAGGGGTCAGTTGATCAGCCCCAGCATTTT. Protein: CSVQGSVDQPQHF.

The table lists this clonotype with many counts. The rearrangement uses TRBV5-1 and TRBJ1-1; no firm D call. Germline V gives CDR1 SGHRS, CDR2 YFSETQ. V was trimmed by 2 bases and J by 4 bases, leaving 9 bases between them. CDR3 length: 13 amino acids. This chain's CDR3 is CASSFRLSTEAFF. The CDR3 bases are TGCGCCAGCAGCTTTCGTCTGTCCACTGAAGCTTTCTTT.

This clonotype was found many times. V and J are TRBV6-1 and TRBJ2-7; D is undetermined. V was pared by 6 bases and J by 0 bases, with 21 bases between. In germline, CDR1 is MNHNS, CDR2 SASEGT. This CDR3 is built from 17 residues. CDR3 region: CASSRFSWGRGSYEQYF. CDR3 DNA sequence: TGTGCCAGCAGCCGCTTCTCTTGGGGAAGAGGCTCCTACGAGCAGTACTTC.

This clonotype appeared many times. The chain carries TRBV5-1 and TRBJ2-1, with TRBD2 matching over 12 bases. The CDR3 sequence is 15 residues long. Germline CDR1 and CDR2: SGHRS and YFSETQ. The trim removed 4 bases at V and 5 bases at J, leaving 4 bases unmatched. CDR3 in amino acids: CASSPTSGGNNEQFF. The CDR3 DNA follows: TGCGCCAGCAGCCCGACTAGCGGGGGAAACAATGAGCAGTTCTTC.

At least ten counts were recorded for this clonotype. The rearrangement joins TRBV20-1 to TRBJ2-7; 7 bases line up with TRBD2. V shed 2 bases, J shed 0 bases, and the junction held 4 bases outside the gene matches. Per germline, CDR1 DFQATT and CDR2 SNEGSKA (reference sequence). The CDR3 is 14 amino acids. This CDR3 reads CSARTSASSYEQYF. In DNA form, the CDR3 reads TGCAGTGCTAGAACTAGCGCGAGCTCCTACGAGCAGTACTTC.

Many counts were recorded for this clonotype. The rearrangement links TRBV30 to TRBJ1-4; the D is unclear. The germline V gene has CDR1 GTSNPN and CDR2 SVGIG (reference sequence). The CDR3 totals 14 residues. Trimming removed 4 bases from V and 7 bases from J, with 16 bases in between. The CDR3, as DNA: TGTGCCTGGACCCCCGACGGGGTCACTGAAAAACTGTTTTTT. Translated: CAWTPDGVTEKLFF.

Turning to this clonotype: A read error may explain this, as a much larger clone is one base away. The chain uses TRBV29-1 and TRBJ2-7; 14 bases align to TRBD2. Looked up from germline, CDR1 is SQVTM and CDR2 is ANQGSEA. The CDR3 runs 15 residues. The CDR3 loop is CGGSGTSGSSYEQYF. In DNA form, the CDR3 reads TGCGGCGGCAGTGGGACTAGCGGGAGCTCCTACGAGCAGTACTTC.

A word on this clonotype: Possible read error: a much larger clone is one base away. The rearrangement uses TRBV20-1 and TRBJ2-2; D unresolved. CDR1 is DFQATT, CDR2 SNEGSKA, per germline (reference sequence). The CDR3 covers 13 residues. The CDR3 DNA sequence: TGCTGCGCAGTCCAGTCCGGAACCGGGGAGCTGTTTTTT. Its translation is CCAVQSGTGELFF.